This TCR beta chain was sequenced in a study of OX40 agonist ivuxolimab in advanced cancers. Study as a whole: Anti-PD-1, anti-PD-L1 or anti-CTLA-4 therapy given earlier was allowed, and over 35% had some.

This CDR3 spans 13 amino acids. Trimming stripped 5 bases from V and 0 bases from J, with 7 bases between. Germline CDR1 and CDR2: MDHEN and SYDVKM. Patients were ruled out by autoimmune disease history or systemic immunosuppression. Study-wide results and caveats: Partial responders at 0.1-3.0 mg/kg had among the lowest clonal expansion.

By share of the sample, this clone is large. Its matching antigen is unknown. Other DNA sequences in the sample encode the same CDR3. TCRdb keeps only in-frame clones here, not all; method: immunoSEQ multiplex PCR. The table records around 43,000 clones, about nine tenths of them present only once. Specimen: CD4+ or CD8+ T cells sorted from blood, collected in a trial of the OX40 agonist ivuxolimab. This rearrangement joins TRBV28 to TRBJ1-1; D is ambiguous. This clonotype originated in an adult with an advanced solid tumor such as melanoma, head and neck, liver or kidney cancer. CDR3 nucleotide sequence: TGTGCCAGCAGTGGAGTGATGAACACTGAAGCTTTCTTT. Amino acids: CASSGVMNTEAFF.